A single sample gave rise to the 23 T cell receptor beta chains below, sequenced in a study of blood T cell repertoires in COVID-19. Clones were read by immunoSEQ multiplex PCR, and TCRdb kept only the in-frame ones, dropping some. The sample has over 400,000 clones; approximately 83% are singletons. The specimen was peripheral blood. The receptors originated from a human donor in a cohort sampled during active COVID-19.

The CDR3 region is CASSESGDYGYTF. The CDR3 DNA reads TGTGCCAGCAGTGAATCGGGGGACTATGGCTACACCTTC. V gene TRBV6-4 combines with J gene TRBJ1-2, with a tentative D call TRBD1 (5 bases). This CDR3 region has 13 residues. Looked up from germline, CDR1 is MRHNA and CDR2 is SNTAGT. V dropped 3 bases and J dropped 3 bases, with 8 bases sitting between them.

CDR3: CASSVGSGVSYEQYF. The CDR3 nucleotides are TGTGCCAGCAGCGTAGGTAGCGGAGTCTCCTACGAGCAGTACTTC. This chain joins TRBV9 and TRBJ2-7, with D possibly TRBD2 on 6 matching bases. V was shortened by 0 bases and J by 0 bases, with 10 bases between the two germline ends. The CDR3 extends over 15 amino acids. Looked up from germline, CDR1 is SGDLS and CDR2 is YYNGEE.

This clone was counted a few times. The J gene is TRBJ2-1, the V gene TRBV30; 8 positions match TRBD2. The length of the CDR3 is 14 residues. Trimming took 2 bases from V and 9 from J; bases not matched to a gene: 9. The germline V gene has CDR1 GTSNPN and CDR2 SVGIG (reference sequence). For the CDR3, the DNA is TGTGCCTGGAGTTCCGGGAGGGCCACGGGTGAGCAGTTCTTC. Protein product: CAWSSGRATGEQFF.

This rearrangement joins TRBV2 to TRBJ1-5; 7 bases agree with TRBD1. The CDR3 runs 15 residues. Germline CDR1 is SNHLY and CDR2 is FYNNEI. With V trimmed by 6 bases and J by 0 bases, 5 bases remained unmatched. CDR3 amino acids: CASSGTEYSNQPQHF. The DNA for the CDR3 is TGTGCCAGCAGCGGGACAGAATATAGCAATCAGCCCCAGCATTTT. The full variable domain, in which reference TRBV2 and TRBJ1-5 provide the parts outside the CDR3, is EPEVTQTPSHQVTQMGQEVILRCVPISNHLYFYWYRQILGQKVEFLVSFYNNEISEKSEIFDDQFSVERPDGSNFTLKIRSTKLEDSAMYFCASSGTEYSNQPQHFGDGTRLSIL.

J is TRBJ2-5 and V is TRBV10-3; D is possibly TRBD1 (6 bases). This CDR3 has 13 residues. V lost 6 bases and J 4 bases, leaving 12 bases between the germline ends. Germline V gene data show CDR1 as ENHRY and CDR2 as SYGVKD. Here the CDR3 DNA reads TGTGCCATCAGCTCAACAGGGAGAGAGACCCAGTACTTC. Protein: CAISSTGRETQYF.

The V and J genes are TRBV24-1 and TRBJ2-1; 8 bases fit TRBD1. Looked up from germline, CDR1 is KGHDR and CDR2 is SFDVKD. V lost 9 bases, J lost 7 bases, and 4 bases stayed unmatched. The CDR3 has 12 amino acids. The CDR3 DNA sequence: TGTGCCACCTCCACAGGGGGTAATGAGCAGTTCTTC. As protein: CATSTGGNEQFF.

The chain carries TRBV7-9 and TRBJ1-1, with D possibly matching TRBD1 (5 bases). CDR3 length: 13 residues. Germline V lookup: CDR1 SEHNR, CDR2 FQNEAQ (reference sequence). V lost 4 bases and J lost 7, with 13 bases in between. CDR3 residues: CASSSGPQVEAFF. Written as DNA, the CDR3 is TGTGCCAGCAGCTCGGGTCCACAGGTTGAAGCTTTCTTT.

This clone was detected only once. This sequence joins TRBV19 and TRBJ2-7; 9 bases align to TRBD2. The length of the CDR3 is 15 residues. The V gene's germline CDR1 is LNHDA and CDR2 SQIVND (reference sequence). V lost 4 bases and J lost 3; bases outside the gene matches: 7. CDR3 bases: TGTGCCAGTAGTACCCAGAGCGGGAGGAGCTACGAGCAGTACTTC. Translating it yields CASSTQSGRSYEQYF.

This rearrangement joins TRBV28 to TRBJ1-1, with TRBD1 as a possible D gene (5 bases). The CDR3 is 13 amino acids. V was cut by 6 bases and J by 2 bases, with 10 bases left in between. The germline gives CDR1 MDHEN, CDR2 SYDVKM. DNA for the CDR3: TGTGCCAGCAGACGACAGCAAAACACTGAAGCTTTCTTT. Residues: CASRRQQNTEAFF.

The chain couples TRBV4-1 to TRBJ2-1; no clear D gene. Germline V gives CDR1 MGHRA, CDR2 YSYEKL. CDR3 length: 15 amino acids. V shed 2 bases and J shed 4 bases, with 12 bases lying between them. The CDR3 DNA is TGCGCCAGCAGCCAACCCCGAGAGCCATACAATGAGCAGTTCTTC. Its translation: CASSQPREPYNEQFF.

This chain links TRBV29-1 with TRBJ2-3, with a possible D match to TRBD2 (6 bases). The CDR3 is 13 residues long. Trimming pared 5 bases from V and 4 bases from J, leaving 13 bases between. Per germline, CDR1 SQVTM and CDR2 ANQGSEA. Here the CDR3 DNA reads TGCAGCGTTTCGACTAGTCAGGCAGATACGCAGTATTTT. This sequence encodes CSVSTSQADTQYF.

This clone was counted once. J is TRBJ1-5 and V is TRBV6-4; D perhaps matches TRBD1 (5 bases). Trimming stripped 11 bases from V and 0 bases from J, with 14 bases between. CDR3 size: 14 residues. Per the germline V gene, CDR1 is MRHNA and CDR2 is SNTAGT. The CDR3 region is CAAHGGYSNQPQHF. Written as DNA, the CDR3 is TGTGCCGCCCACGGGGGTTATAGCAATCAGCCCCAGCATTTT.

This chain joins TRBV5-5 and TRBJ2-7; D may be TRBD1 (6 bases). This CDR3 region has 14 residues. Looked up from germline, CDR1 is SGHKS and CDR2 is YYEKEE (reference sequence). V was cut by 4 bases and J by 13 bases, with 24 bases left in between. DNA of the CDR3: TGTGCCAGCAGCCCCTTTGTATCAGGACAGAGACCTTACTTC. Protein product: CASSPFVSGQRPYF.

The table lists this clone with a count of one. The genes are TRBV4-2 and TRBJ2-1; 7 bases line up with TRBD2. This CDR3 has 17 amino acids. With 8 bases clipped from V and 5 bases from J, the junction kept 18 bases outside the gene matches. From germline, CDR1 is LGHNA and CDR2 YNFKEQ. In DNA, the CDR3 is TGTGCCAGCGGGCCGGTTGGGGCTAGCGGACCCCACAATGAGCAGTTCTTC. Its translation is CASGPVGASGPHNEQFF.

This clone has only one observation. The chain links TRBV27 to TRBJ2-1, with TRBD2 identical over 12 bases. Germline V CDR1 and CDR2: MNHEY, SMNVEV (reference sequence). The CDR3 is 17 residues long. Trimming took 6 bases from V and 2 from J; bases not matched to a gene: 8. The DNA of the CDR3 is TGTGCCAGCAGGTCTAGCGGGAGGGCCGGGACCTACAATGAGCAGTTCTTC. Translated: CASRSSGRAGTYNEQFF.

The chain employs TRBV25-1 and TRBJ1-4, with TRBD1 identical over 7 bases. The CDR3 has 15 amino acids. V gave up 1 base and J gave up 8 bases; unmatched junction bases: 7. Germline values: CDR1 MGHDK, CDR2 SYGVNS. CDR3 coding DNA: TGTGCCAGCAGTGAATCAGGGGGGCTGGAGGAAAAACTGTTTTTT. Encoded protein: CASSESGGLEEKLFF.

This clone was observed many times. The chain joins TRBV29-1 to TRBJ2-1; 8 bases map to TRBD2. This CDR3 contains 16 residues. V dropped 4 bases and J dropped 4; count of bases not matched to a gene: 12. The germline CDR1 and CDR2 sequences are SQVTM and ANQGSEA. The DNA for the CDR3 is TGCAGCGTTGTGCGATGGGGGCGGGAGGAATACAATGAGCAGTTCTTC. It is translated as CSVVRWGREEYNEQFF.

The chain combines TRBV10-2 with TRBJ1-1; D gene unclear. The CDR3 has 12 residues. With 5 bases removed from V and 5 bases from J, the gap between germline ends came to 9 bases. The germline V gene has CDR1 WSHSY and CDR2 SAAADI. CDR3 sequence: CASSWEGTEAFF. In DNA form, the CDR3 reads TGCGCCAGCAGTTGGGAGGGAACTGAAGCTTTCTTT.

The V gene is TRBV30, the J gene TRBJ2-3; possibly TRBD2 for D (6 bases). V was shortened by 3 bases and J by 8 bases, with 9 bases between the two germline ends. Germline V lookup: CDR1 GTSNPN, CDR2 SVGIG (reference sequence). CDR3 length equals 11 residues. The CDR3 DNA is TGTGCCTGGAGCGCGGGGAGTACGCAGTATTTT. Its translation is CAWSAGSTQYF.

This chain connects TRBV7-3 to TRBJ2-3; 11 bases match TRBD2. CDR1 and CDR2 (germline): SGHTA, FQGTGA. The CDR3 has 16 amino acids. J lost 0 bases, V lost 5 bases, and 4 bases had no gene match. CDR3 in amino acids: CASSTGLAASTDTQYF. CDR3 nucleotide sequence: TGTGCCAGCAGCACGGGACTAGCGGCTAGCACAGATACGCAGTATTTT.

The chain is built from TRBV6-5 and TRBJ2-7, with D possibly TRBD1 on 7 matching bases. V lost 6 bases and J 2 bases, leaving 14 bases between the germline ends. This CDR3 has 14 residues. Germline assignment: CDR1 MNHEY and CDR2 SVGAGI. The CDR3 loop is CASSPDREAYEQYF. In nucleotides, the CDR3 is TGTGCCAGCAGCCCCGACAGGGAGGCCTACGAGCAGTACTTC.

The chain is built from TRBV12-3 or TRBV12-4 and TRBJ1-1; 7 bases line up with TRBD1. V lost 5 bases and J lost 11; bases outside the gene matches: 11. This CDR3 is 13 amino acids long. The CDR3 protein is CASSTTDRERAFF. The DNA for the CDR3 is TGTGCCAGCAGTACTACCGACAGGGAACGGGCTTTCTTT.

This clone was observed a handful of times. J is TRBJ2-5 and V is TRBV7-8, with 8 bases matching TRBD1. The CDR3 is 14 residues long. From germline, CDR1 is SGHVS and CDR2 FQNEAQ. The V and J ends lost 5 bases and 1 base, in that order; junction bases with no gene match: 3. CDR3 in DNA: TGTGCCAGCAGCCGTGGACAGGGCCAAGAGACCCAGTACTTC. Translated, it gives CASSRGQGQETQYF.